This T cell receptor (beta chain) was profiled in a study of blood T cell repertoires in COVID-19. About the study: The analysed material was cDNA or gDNA that came from T cells, B-cell-depleted T cells, or PBMCs.

Participants came from roughly 24 US areas, aged about 18 to 89 years. Cohort allocation depended upon clinical history that participants reported. Cohort 3 recovered donors had two negative PCRs, clearance, or symptom resolution. Germline V lookup: CDR1 SGHVS, CDR2 FNYEAQ. The ends were cut back, 1 base at V and 1 base at J, with 20 bases in the middle. There are 19 residues in the CDR3. Only in-frame clones appear in the TCRdb table, and some are missing; sequencing was by immunoSEQ multiplex PCR. The table records about 400,000 clones, roughly nine tenths of them present only once. Specimen: PBMCs or T cells enriched from blood (not recorded which). The sequence was collected from a woman between 25 and 40 years old who had recovered from COVID-19. V and J are TRBV7-6 and TRBJ2-1; D is uncertain. The CDR3 DNA is TGTGCCAGCAGCTTAGTGGCGACTGACCCTCGGTGGTCCTACAATGAGCAGTTCTTC. Translating it yields CASSLVATDPRWSYNEQFF.